This is a list of T cell receptor beta chains from one sample in a study of blood T cell repertoires in COVID-19. Assay used: immunoSEQ multiplex PCR; TCRdb lists only in-frame clones, some missing. The sample gives about 200,000 clones, 70% to 85% of which show up once; less than 15% is in the top ten. Sequenced material: peripheral blood. Receptors were obtained from a man between 50 and 59 years old who had recovered from COVID-19. Both conserved end residues are part of each CDR3. D genes are given only for firm matches.

DNA,CDR3,J,V,D
TGTGCCAGCAGTTACGCCCTAGCGGGAGCTGGGCAGTTCTTC,CASSYALAGAGQFF,TRBJ2-1,TRBV6-2/TRBV6-3,TRBD2
TGTGCCAGCAGCCTGCAGGGGAACACTGAAGCTTTCTTT,CASSLQGNTEAFF,TRBJ1-1,TRBV6-2/TRBV6-3,.
TGTGCCACCAGTGACCAGCCGACAGGTCGGGAGGCCAACGTCCTGACTTTC,CATSDQPTGREANVLTF,TRBJ2-6,TRBV24-1,.
TGTGCCAGCAGTACGACTTCGTTCTATGGCTACACCTTC,CASSTTSFYGYTF,TRBJ1-2,TRBV27,.
TGTGCCAGTAGGCGGAAAACCGACTCTGGAAACACCATATATTTT,CASRRKTDSGNTIYF,TRBJ1-3,TRBV19,.
TGTGCCAGCAGCGCGGACAGGGGGTCCTACGAGCAGTACTTC,CASSADRGSYEQYF,TRBJ2-7,TRBV11-2,TRBD1
TGTGCCAGCAGCCGAACAGGGGTTGGAGAGACCCAGTACTTC,CASSRTGVGETQYF,TRBJ2-5,TRBV7-7,TRBD1
TGTGCCAGCAGTTTTACAGGGCCCGACTACGAGCAGTACTTC,CASSFTGPDYEQYF,TRBJ2-7,TRBV27,.
TGCGCCAGCAGCCTAGGACAATCGAGCTCCTATAATTCACCCCTCCACTTT,CASSLGQSSSYNSPLHF,TRBJ1-6,TRBV5-1,.
TGCGCCAGCAGCCAGCCAGCGGGAGGCGCAGATACGCAGTATTTT,CASSQPAGGADTQYF,TRBJ2-3,TRBV4-1,TRBD2
TGCGCCAGCAGCCAAGATGGCATGATGGGGACTAGCGGGCACATCATAACCTACGAGCAGTACTTC,CASSQDGMMGTSGHIITYEQYF,TRBJ2-7,TRBV4-1,TRBD2